Each of the 7 T cell receptor delta chains below was sequenced from the same sample in a study of gamma-delta T cells after stem cell transplantation. With CATT, TCRdb re-called clones from the RT-PCR reads. The sample comprises roughly 4,500 delta-chain clones, approximately 17% of which are singletons, and around 4.9% rests with the top ten. The sample taken for sequencing was gamma-delta T cells. These receptors all stem from a human donor. It is not recorded whose cells these are; they may come from a transplant donor.

This clone came up a few times. The protein in this entry is translated from the DNA; at residue 13 it differs from the protein listed in TCRdb. This sequence joins TRDV3 and TRDJ1; 10 positions match TRDD3. CDR1 TVYSNPD and CDR2 GDNSRS come from the germline V gene (reference sequence). The CDR3 runs 17 residues. CDR3 residues: CASKVRWGIPYTNKLIF. The CDR3 coding sequence is TGTGCCTCCAAGGTCCGATGGGGGATACCGTACACCAATAAACTCATCTTT.

This clone was recorded a few times. TCRdb records a much larger clone's protein for this DNA, with a difference at residue 13 that likely arises from a read error; the protein given is the translation of the DNA. The chain has TRDV2 and TRDJ1, with 10 bases fitting TRDD3. Germline lookup yields CDR1 GEAIGNYY and CDR2 EKD. The CDR3 spans 17 residues. CDR3 bases: TGTGCCTGCGACACGGGTGGGGGATACCGGTACACCGGTAAACTCATCTTT. It translates to CACDTGGGYRYTGKLIF.

This clone has a handful of counts. V and J are TRDV1 and TRDJ1; 7 bases match TRDD3. The CDR3 extends over 20 amino acids. Trimming took 2 bases from V and 0 from J; bases not matched to a gene: 18. CDR1 and CDR2 (germline): TSWWSYY, QGS. The CDR3 spells CALGEALTSYWGKYTDKLIF. The CDR3 bases are TGTGCTCTTGGGGAAGCCTTAACGTCGTACTGGGGAAAATACACCGATAAACTCATCTTT.

This clone was picked up one time. A read error may produce the germline difference seen at one junction end. J is TRDJ1 and V is TRDV1, with D possibly being TRDD3 (6 bases). The J gene, not given by TCRdb, was assigned here from a germline match of the nucleotide sequence. The CDR3 covers 19 residues. Per germline, CDR1 TSWWSYY and CDR2 QGS. The CDR3 DNA reads as TGTGCTATTGGGGAACTCAGGCGGGGGAGACTCTTGTACACCGATAAACTCATCTTT. It yields the protein CAIGELRRGRLLYTDKLIF.

Concerning this clone itself: The junction differs from germline at one of its ends, possibly a read error. This chain connects TRDV2 to TRDJ2, with 8 bases fitting TRDD3. The J gene, absent from TCRdb, was called here by matching the DNA to germline. This CDR3 spans 19 amino acids. CDR1 and CDR2 (germline): GEAIGNYY, EKD. The CDR3 spells CACAVTRGDRLRGTAKLFF. The CDR3 nucleotides read TGTGCCTGTGCCGTCACGAGGGGGGATAGACTGAGGGGGACAGCAAAACTCTTCTTT.

This clone appeared once. V is TRDV1 and J is TRDJ1; a possible D gene is TRDD2 (8 bases). Here the J gene came from matching the DNA to germline, since TCRdb omits it. CDR3 length: 25 amino acids. Trimming took off 0 bases at V and 0 bases at J, with 38 bases between the two ends. The germline CDR1 and CDR2 sequences are TSWWSYY and QGS. The CDR3 is CALGELFGSSYELLGSAQYTDKLIF. The CDR3 DNA reads TGTGCTCTTGGGGAACTATTTGGGTCTTCCTACGAATTACTGGGGTCTGCCCAGTACACCGATAAACTCATCTTT.

In this sample, this clone turned up a few times. One end of the junction is discordant with germline, which a read error may explain. The chain recombines TRDV2 with TRDJ3; 12 nucleotides align to TRDD3. Germline assignment: CDR1 GEAIGNYY and CDR2 EKD. The CDR3 spans 20 residues. CDR3 sequence reads: CACDTRTGGYFSCDTRPMIF. CDR3 nucleotides: TGTGCCTGTGACACGCGGACTGGGGGATACTTCTCCTGTGACACCCGCCCGATGATTTTC.